The next 30 T cell receptor beta chains were all read from a single sample in a study of a mutant IDH1 vaccine in newly diagnosed glioma. The table came from immunoSEQ multiplex PCR; TCRdb's copy has only in-frame clones and leaves some out. This table holds about 51,000 clones, 78% found once. Their antigen targets remain unknown. Regarding time point: week 5, during vaccination. Each vaccine dose was 300 ug of mutant IDH1 20-mer peptide, with topical imiquimod. This specimen was PBMCs, taken from a glioma patient whose treatment included an IDH1 peptide vaccine. Source of these receptors: a man in his fifties or sixties with glioma.

The gene calls are TRBV19 and TRBJ1-4; TRBD1 agrees at 9 bases. Losses at the gene ends were 5 bases for V and 10 bases for J; bases not matched to a gene: 14. Germline lookup yields CDR1 LNHDA and CDR2 SQIVND (reference sequence). CDR3 size: 16 residues. CDR3 in DNA: TGTGCCAGTAGTTCCCCGGGACAGGGTAGGGATGGAAAACTGTTTTTT. Encoded protein: CASSSPGQGRDGKLFF.

The chain has TRBV29-1 and TRBJ1-2, with a possible D match to TRBD1 (5 bases). Trimming took 1 base from V and 3 from J, leaving 6 bases between them. Germline V lookup: CDR1 SQVTM, CDR2 ANQGSEA. There are 12 residues in the CDR3. The CDR3 spells CSVEGGDYGYTF. In DNA, the CDR3 is TGCAGCGTTGAAGGGGGCGACTATGGCTACACCTTC.

The chain links TRBV7-9 to TRBJ1-5; D is unresolved. V lost 1 base and J 9 bases, leaving 10 bases between the germline ends. Per germline, CDR1 SEHNR and CDR2 FQNEAQ (reference sequence). CDR3 size: 13 residues. CDR3 protein: CASSLGTDRPQHF. The CDR3, as DNA: TGTGCCAGCAGCTTAGGAACCGATCGGCCCCAGCATTTT.

The chain is built from TRBV19 and TRBJ2-3; D remains unclear. The CDR3 sequence is 12 residues long. Per germline, CDR1 LNHDA and CDR2 SQIVND (reference sequence). V lost 5 bases to trimming and J lost 4 bases, with 7 bases between them. CDR3 bases: TGTGCCAGTAGTTCTCGCGCAGATACGCAGTATTTT. Encoded protein: CASSSRADTQYF.

The chain employs TRBV14 and TRBJ2-3, with unresolved D. Germline V CDR1 and CDR2: SGHDN, FVKESK. The V end was cut by 9 bases, the J end by 1 base, with 11 bases between. This CDR3 region has 13 residues. The CDR3 sequence is CASKYRGTDTQYF. The CDR3 DNA is TGTGCCAGTAAATACCGGGGCACAGATACGCAGTATTTT.

In its sample, this clone was seen a few times. The CDR3: CASSSLAGGESTDTQYF. The CDR3, as DNA: TGCGCCAGCAGCTCCCTCGCCGGGGGCGAGAGCACAGATACGCAGTATTTT. The gene calls are TRBV5-1 and TRBJ2-3; D is perhaps TRBD1 or TRBD2 (6 bases each). CDR1 SGHRS and CDR2 YFSETQ come from the germline V gene. The CDR3 has 17 residues. V lost 3 bases and J 0 bases, leaving 17 bases between the germline ends.

The V gene is TRBV5-1, the J gene TRBJ2-6; D is ambiguous. The CDR3 is 14 residues long. V lost 4 bases and J 4 bases, leaving 9 bases between the germline ends. The germline CDR1 and CDR2 sequences are SGHRS and YFSETQ. CDR3 sequence: CASSPRTGANVLTF. The CDR3 nucleotides are TGCGCCAGCAGCCCAAGGACCGGGGCCAACGTCCTGACTTTC.

This clone appeared a single time. The CDR3 region is CASSQPPDLAGGMNEQFF. The CDR3 DNA follows: TGCGCCAGCAGCCAACCACCTGATCTAGCGGGGGGGATGAATGAGCAGTTCTTC. The V and J genes are TRBV4-1 and TRBJ2-1, with TRBD2 identical over 12 bases. V lost 2 bases to trimming and J lost 7 bases; unmatched junction nucleotides: 12. Germline CDR1 is MGHRA and CDR2 is YSYEKL. The CDR3 covers 18 residues.

The chain joins TRBV5-6 to TRBJ1-1; D remains unclear. V was clipped by 2 bases and J by 8 bases, with 16 bases between them. Germline V lookup: CDR1 SGHDT, CDR2 YYEEEE. The CDR3 sequence is 14 residues long. CDR3 nucleotides: TGTGCCAGCAGCTTCGGCAGCCCACTTCGAGAAGCTTTCTTT. It codes for CASSFGSPLREAFF.

The V gene is TRBV10-3, the J gene TRBJ2-2; possible D gene TRBD1, 6 bases. V lost 7 bases and J 5 bases, leaving 14 bases between the germline ends. Germline V gene sequence: CDR1 ENHRY, CDR2 SYGVKD. The CDR3 totals 14 residues. The CDR3 region has the DNA TGTGCCATCACGGCGGCAGGGGAAACCGGGGAGCTGTTTTTT. Amino acid sequence: CAITAAGETGELFF.

Only a few counts were recorded for this clone. V and J are TRBV7-9 and TRBJ1-2, with D tentatively TRBD1 (5 bases). The ends were cut back, 5 bases at V and 7 bases at J, with 17 bases in the middle. The CDR3 is 14 residues long. Germline loops: CDR1 SEHNR, CDR2 FQNEAQ (reference sequence). The CDR3 DNA reads as TGTGCCAGCAGCCCTAGACAGAGTACTATTGGCTACACCTTC. It is translated as CASSPRQSTIGYTF.

The V gene is TRBV5-4, the J gene TRBJ2-1; 9 nucleotides match TRBD1. Germline V gene sequence: CDR1 SGHNT, CDR2 YYREEE (reference sequence). The ends lost 4 bases at V and 8 bases at J; junction bases unmatched: 16. The CDR3 is 17 amino acids. CDR3 protein: CASSPRDRALEVDEQFF. DNA for the CDR3: TGTGCCAGCAGCCCCCGGGACAGGGCCCTTGAGGTCGATGAGCAGTTCTTC.

In this sample, this clone turned up a few times. The chain carries TRBV30 and TRBJ2-7; D may match TRBD1 or TRBD2 (5 bases each). The CDR3 covers 15 residues. The V end lost 8 bases, the J end lost 6 bases, and 26 bases lay between the germline ends. Germline CDR1 is GTSNPN and CDR2 is SVGIG (reference sequence). The CDR3 sequence is CAGRVVGTSTLEQYF. CDR3 DNA sequence: TGTGCCGGTCGAGTTGTGGGGACCTCGACTCTCGAGCAGTACTTC.

A single count supports this clone. CDR3: CATTDRGAIETQYF. In nucleotides, the CDR3 is TGTGCCACTACGGACAGGGGTGCGATAGAGACCCAGTACTTC. V is TRBV19 and J is TRBJ2-5; 9 bases align to TRBD1. CDR3 length: 14 amino acids. V was clipped by 10 bases and J by 4 bases; unmatched bases: 10. Germline V gives CDR1 LNHDA, CDR2 SQIVND (reference sequence).

This clone has just a few counts. The V call is TRBV19, the J call TRBJ2-5; 9 bases fit TRBD1. The CDR3 is 16 residues long. Germline CDR1 is LNHDA and CDR2 is SQIVND (reference sequence). Trimming removed 5 bases from V and 4 bases from J; junction bases left unmatched: 11. The CDR3 reads CASSSLQGAGRETQYF. Here the CDR3 DNA reads TGTGCCAGTAGTTCTTTACAGGGGGCCGGGAGAGAGACCCAGTACTTC.

The chain uses TRBV18 and TRBJ1-4, with D hard to call. The CDR3 runs to 13 residues. The V end was cut by 6 bases, the J end by 0 bases, with 5 bases between. Germline V gene data show CDR1 as KGHSH and CDR2 as LQKENI. In DNA form, the CDR3 reads TGTGCCAGCTCCCGGACAACTAATGAAAAACTGTTTTTT. This sequence encodes CASSRTTNEKLFF.

The chain has TRBV30 and TRBJ1-2; 9 bases are shared with TRBD1. CDR1 is GTSNPN, CDR2 SVGIG, per germline (reference sequence). The CDR3 totals 13 residues. The junction had 4 bases not matched to a gene; V was cut back by 2 bases and J by 6 bases. In nucleotides, the CDR3 is TGTGCCTGGAGTAAGGGACAGGGACATGGCTACACCTTC. Protein sequence: CAWSKGQGHGYTF.

In nucleotides, the CDR3 is TGTGCCAGCAGCTTGGGGACAGGGGGCACTGAAGCTTTCTTT. Translation gives CASSLGTGGTEAFF. This chain connects TRBV5-5 to TRBJ1-1; 10 bases are shared with TRBD1. Germline CDR1 and CDR2: SGHKS and YYEKEE (reference sequence). V lost 0 bases and J lost 4; bases outside the gene matches: 0. CDR3 length: 14 residues.

This chain connects TRBV6-6 to TRBJ2-5; 9 bases align to TRBD2. Trimming removed 2 bases from V and 3 bases from J; junction bases left unmatched: 7. This CDR3 is 16 amino acids long. Germline V lookup: CDR1 MNHNY, CDR2 SVGAGI (reference sequence). The CDR3 region is CASSYEAGGLKETQYF. In DNA form, the CDR3 reads TGTGCCAGCAGTTACGAGGCGGGGGGGCTTAAAGAGACCCAGTACTTC.

V usage is TRBV27 and J usage is TRBJ2-7; a possible D gene is TRBD2 (7 bases). The CDR3 runs 14 residues. Germline CDR1 is MNHEY and CDR2 is SMNVEV (reference sequence). V lost 3 bases and J lost 6, with 15 bases in between. The CDR3 DNA follows: TGTGCCAGCAGTTTCCGGGGGGCGACCCTCGAGCAGTACTTC. Translating gives CASSFRGATLEQYF.

The J gene is TRBJ1-2, the V gene TRBV2; D is unclear. Germline CDR1 and CDR2: SNHLY and FYNNEI. The CDR3 consists of 15 residues. V was trimmed by 0 bases and J by 4 bases, leaving 12 bases between them. The CDR3 region is CASSEARAIGYGYTF. The CDR3 DNA is TGTGCCAGCAGTGAAGCCCGTGCCATAGGCTATGGCTACACCTTC.

This chain connects TRBV7-2 to TRBJ2-7; unclear D gene. The V gene's germline CDR1 is SGHTA and CDR2 FQGNSA. The length of the CDR3 is 15 residues. Trimming took 1 base from V and 2 from J, leaving 12 bases between them. CDR3 region: CASSLGAPGTYEQYF. The DNA of the CDR3 is TGTGCCAGCAGCTTAGGAGCACCTGGGACCTACGAGCAGTACTTC.

This sequence joins TRBV7-9 and TRBJ2-7, with D possibly being TRBD1 (6 bases). Trimming took 7 bases from V and 5 from J, leaving 12 bases between them. Per germline, CDR1 SEHNR and CDR2 FQNEAQ (reference sequence). There are 12 residues in the CDR3. CDR3 in DNA: TGTGCCAGCACCCCTGGGGGCAACGAGCAGTACTTC. Residues: CASTPGGNEQYF.

The genes are TRBV5-6 and TRBJ1-4; 8 nucleotides agree with TRBD1. In germline, CDR1 is SGHDT, CDR2 YYEEEE. CDR3 length equals 17 residues. The V gene end was trimmed by 4 bases and the J gene end by 0 bases; junction bases not matched to a gene: 8. The CDR3 DNA reads TGTGCCAGCAGCAAAAGGGGACAGGTTGCAACTAATGAAAAACTGTTTTTT. This codes for CASSKRGQVATNEKLFF.

The chain employs TRBV2 and TRBJ1-1; 7 bases are a match to TRBD1. Germline V gene data show CDR1 as SNHLY and CDR2 as FYNNEI. V shed 5 bases, J shed 5 bases, and the junction held 5 bases outside the gene matches. The CDR3 runs to 13 residues. The CDR3 DNA is TGTGCCAGCAGTCAGGGGGAAGGGACTGAAGCTTTCTTT. Translation gives CASSQGEGTEAFF.

The chain uses TRBV6-5 and TRBJ1-1, with D uncertain. Germline CDR1 reads MNHEY; CDR2 reads SVGAGI. Trimming shortened V by 8 bases and J by 1 base, and 14 bases separated the two germline ends. The CDR3 runs 14 residues. This CDR3 is CASQLLRQNTEAFF. The DNA of the CDR3 is TGTGCCAGCCAGTTACTTAGGCAGAACACTGAAGCTTTCTTT.

The chain uses TRBV9 and TRBJ2-1; D unresolved. The CDR3 is 13 residues long. Germline V gene sequence: CDR1 SGDLS, CDR2 YYNGEE. With 4 bases removed from V and 4 bases from J, the gap between germline ends came to 9 bases. CDR3 loop: CASSPGVYNEQFF. CDR3 in DNA: TGTGCCAGCAGCCCGGGTGTTTACAATGAGCAGTTCTTC.

The V call is TRBV27, the J call TRBJ2-1, with 7 bases fitting TRBD2. This CDR3 has 13 amino acids. The V segment lost 6 bases and the J segment 16 bases; nucleotides outside the gene matches: 15. The germline gives CDR1 MNHEY, CDR2 SMNVEV (reference sequence). DNA for the CDR3: TGTGCCAGCAGCGACTTTCCCGCGGGAGTTACCTTCTTC. Residues: CASSDFPAGVTFF.

This clone was found once. This chain connects TRBV18 to TRBJ1-1; no clear D. V was pared by 5 bases and J by 3 bases, with 10 bases between. This CDR3 is 13 amino acids long. CDR1 is KGHSH, CDR2 LQKENI, per germline. CDR3 sequence: CASSFQRDTEAFF. The CDR3, as DNA: TGTGCCAGCTCATTCCAAAGGGACACTGAAGCTTTCTTT.

The rearrangement uses TRBV5-6 and TRBJ1-1; D perhaps matches TRBD1 (5 bases). In germline, CDR1 is SGHDT, CDR2 YYEEEE. This CDR3 has 16 amino acids. V lost 0 bases, J lost 4 bases, and 16 bases lay in between. The CDR3 sequence: CASSLEGYGGGTEAFF. CDR3 nucleotides: TGTGCCAGCAGCTTGGAGGGTTACGGGGGGGGCACTGAAGCTTTCTTT.